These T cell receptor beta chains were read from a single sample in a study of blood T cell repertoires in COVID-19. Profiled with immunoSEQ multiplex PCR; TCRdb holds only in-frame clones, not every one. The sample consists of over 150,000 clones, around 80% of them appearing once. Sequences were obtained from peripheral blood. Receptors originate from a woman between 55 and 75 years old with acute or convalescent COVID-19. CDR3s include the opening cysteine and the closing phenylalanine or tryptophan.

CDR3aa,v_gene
CASSQTARETQYF,TRBV4-2
CASSVDRESAKNSPLHF,TRBV19
CASSWGLAGSLYNEQFF,TRBV5-1
CASSLNAGYNSPLHF,TRBV5-1
CASSYSQEQYF,TRBV6-2/TRBV6-3
CASSLLAGGRNTQYF,TRBV6-5
CSVGQLAEAFF,TRBV29-1
CASSPTSGGYGYTF,TRBV5-6
CASSDRAGGPYEQYF,TRBV3-1/TRBV3-2
CASKKGRESEAFF,TRBV11-2
CASSGGRAQETQYF,TRBV11-3
CASSRAQGTHTDTQYF,TRBV7-8
CASSPSGSGNTIYF,TRBV7-2
CASNREGIGEKLFF,TRBV19
CASSLAGSRVNEQYF,TRBV5-1
CASSRAALGTEAFF,TRBV19
CASSLNGGTDTQYF,TRBV19
CASSQGTGGREKLFF,TRBV3-1/TRBV3-2
CASKFKEGSNYGYTF,TRBV9
CASSPSRGNYNEQFF,TRBV7-3
CASSPSAGQPYGYTF,TRBV4-3
CASSYGQFYGYTF,TRBV6-5
CASLGGKGETQYF,TRBV19
CASSESRVEQFF,TRBV2
CASSLAQAMNEKLFF,TRBV11-2
CASILGLAGADTQYF,TRBV7-2
CASSHGTAFEQYF,TRBV3-1/TRBV3-2
CASSHRQGRTKNIQYF,TRBV28
CASSTTGDEQYF,TRBV19
CASSFRDTGRNTEAFF,TRBV5-5
CASSEGTGTGANVLTF,TRBV6-1
CASTAARGPFSEQYF,TRBV28
CASSLSEGQGLGAGYTF,TRBV27
CASSFTSGGAQEQFF,TRBV7-9
CASSYLGQSSGNTIYF,TRBV18
CASSEGAPRAKNIQYF,TRBV18
CASSFTGFDYGYTF,TRBV6-2/TRBV6-3
CARSLAGGDEQFF,TRBV5-3
CSVENNHVPTDTQYF,TRBV29-1